Below, 27 T cell receptor beta chains from the same sample are listed, as sequenced in a study of cytomegalovirus exposure and HLA in healthy donors. The PCR used 60 Vbeta and 13 Jbeta primers. Data came from immunoSEQ multiplex PCR; TCRdb stores just in-frame clones and leaves some out. The sample holds roughly 71,000 clones, 66% seen once. Material for sequencing was PBMCs. The receptors were sampled from a man aged 35-49 years in good health and CMV-seropositive.

CDR3 DNA: TGTGCCACCGAAGCGGGGATCTACGAGCAGTACTTC. It codes for CATEAGIYEQYF. The chain uses TRBV28 and TRBJ2-7; TRBD2 matches 7 bases. Germline lookup yields CDR1 MDHEN and CDR2 SYDVKM. CDR3 length equals 12 residues. After removal of 10 bases from V and 3 bases from J, the junction contained 6 bases not matched to a gene.

This chain uses TRBV6-1 with TRBJ2-4, with 7 positions matching TRBD2. The CDR3 consists of 11 residues. CDR1 is MNHNS and CDR2 is SASEGT in the germline V gene. J was trimmed by 5 bases and V by 8 bases; bases with no gene match: 0. CDR3 coding DNA: TGTGCCAGCGCGGGGGAAAACATTCAGTACTTC. This translates into CASAGENIQYF.

The gene calls are TRBV18 and TRBJ1-1; 10 positions agree with TRBD1. With V trimmed by 4 bases and J by 3 bases, 2 bases remained unmatched. The CDR3 contains 14 residues. Germline V lookup: CDR1 KGHSH, CDR2 LQKENI. Here the CDR3 reads CASSRTGGDTEAFF. The CDR3 DNA reads as TGTGCCAGCTCACGGACAGGGGGGGACACTGAAGCTTTCTTT.

The rearrangement links TRBV10-3 to TRBJ2-2; D not certain. V gave up 10 bases and J gave up 3 bases, with 15 bases separating them. The CDR3 covers 14 residues. Germline V CDR1 and CDR2: ENHRY, SYGVKD. CDR3 loop: CATCLLDDTGELFF. In DNA form, the CDR3 reads TGTGCCACCTGCTTATTAGATGACACCGGGGAGCTGTTTTTT.

The gene calls are TRBV12-5 and TRBJ1-1, with D hard to call. V lost 6 bases and J lost 1, with 9 bases in between. Germline V gene sequence: CDR1 LGHNT, CDR2 FRNRAP. This CDR3 spans 13 amino acids. The CDR3 DNA sequence: TGTGCTAGTGGACCTCCGGGGAACACTGAAGCTTTCTTT. Translated: CASGPPGNTEAFF.

V is TRBV5-1 and J is TRBJ2-5; 11 nucleotides match TRBD2. Near its end, the DNA agrees better with TRBJ2-7, so the J call may be wrong. CDR1 and CDR2 from the germline V gene are SGHRS and YFSETQ. CDR3 length: 15 amino acids. CDR3 bases: TGCGCCAGCAGCCCCACTAGCGGGGGATCTTACGAGCAGTACTTC. Amino acid sequence: CASSPTSGGSYEQYF.

The V call is TRBV29-1, the J call TRBJ1-4, with a weak D call TRBD1 (5 bases). The V end was cut by 7 bases, the J end by 8 bases, with 20 bases between. The V gene's germline CDR1 is SQVTM and CDR2 ANQGSEA. The CDR3 consists of 14 residues. The CDR3 DNA sequence: TGCAGCGCTAAGCGGGCGGCGGGGGACGAAAAACTGTTTTTT. Protein: CSAKRAAGDEKLFF.

The V and J genes are TRBV4-2 and TRBJ2-7, with 7 bases matching TRBD2. The CDR3 is 17 amino acids. V lost 3 bases and J lost 0; bases outside the gene matches: 11. Looked up from germline, CDR1 is LGHNA and CDR2 is YNFKEQ. CDR3 protein: CASSHRWQERGSYEQYF. In nucleotides, the CDR3 is TGTGCCAGCAGCCACCGATGGCAGGAGCGGGGCTCCTACGAGCAGTACTTC.

This clone was seen only once. V and J are TRBV19 and TRBJ1-5, with D maybe TRBD1 (6 bases). The germline V and J ends were trimmed by 6 bases and 4 bases, with 10 bases remaining between them. The V gene's germline CDR1 is LNHDA and CDR2 SQIVND (reference sequence). This CDR3 contains 13 residues. CDR3 amino acids: CASSGQHNQPQHF. CDR3 nucleotide sequence: TGTGCCAGTAGCGGACAGCATAATCAGCCCCAGCATTTT.

The chain has TRBV28 and TRBJ1-3; 9 bases fit TRBD1. Germline V lookup: CDR1 MDHEN, CDR2 SYDVKM. Trimming at V came to 2 bases and at J to 3 bases, leaving 11 bases not matched to a gene. The length of the CDR3 is 18 residues. Here the CDR3 DNA reads TGTGCCAGCAGTTTACTACTCCAGCGGGGACAGGGTGGAAACACCATATATTTT. Protein sequence: CASSLLLQRGQGGNTIYF.

This rearrangement joins TRBV4-1 to TRBJ1-3; D is unresolved. V was shortened by 6 bases and J by 3 bases, with 9 bases between the two germline ends. Germline CDR1 MGHRA, CDR2 YSYEKL. There are 13 residues in the CDR3. CDR3 protein: CASRGGLGNTIYF. DNA of the CDR3: TGCGCCAGCAGGGGAGGGCTTGGAAACACCATATATTTT.

This clone came up a few times. This rearrangement joins TRBV6-5 to TRBJ1-5, with 8 bases aligning to TRBD1. CDR3 length: 14 amino acids. The germline V gene has CDR1 MNHEY and CDR2 SVGAGI. The J segment lost 6 bases and the V segment lost 6 bases, leaving 7 bases of the junction unmatched. CDR3 sequence reads: CASRPGQGGQPQHF. The CDR3 nucleotides read TGTGCCAGCAGACCAGGACAGGGAGGTCAGCCCCAGCATTTT.

V is TRBV7-8 and J is TRBJ1-1; perhaps TRBD1 as D (5 bases). Trimming took off 5 bases at V and 4 bases at J, with 11 bases between the two ends. The germline CDR1 and CDR2 sequences are SGHVS and FQNEAQ. The CDR3 contains 13 residues. The CDR3 nucleotides are TGTGCCAGCAGCGGGGGGAGGGGCACTGAAGCTTTCTTT. The encoded protein is CASSGGRGTEAFF.

The chain couples TRBV10-1 to TRBJ1-6; D call uncertain. The CDR3 runs to 13 residues. CDR1 is WNHNN, CDR2 SYGVQD, per germline (reference sequence). The V end lost 2 bases, the J end lost 8 bases, and 7 bases lay between the germline ends. CDR3 DNA sequence: TGCGCCAGCAGTGAGATCGGAGATTCACCCCTCCACTTT. Amino acid sequence: CASSEIGDSPLHF.

This rearrangement joins TRBV7-3 to TRBJ2-3; 7 bases line up with TRBD2. The CDR3 runs to 15 residues. CDR1 is SGHTA, CDR2 FQGTGA, per germline. The junction had 7 bases not matched to a gene; V was cut back by 5 bases and J by 2 bases. CDR3 in DNA: TGTGCCAGCAGCCGGGCGGCGGGAGTCACAGATACGCAGTATTTT. Protein sequence: CASSRAAGVTDTQYF.

J is TRBJ2-2 and V is TRBV7-8; 8 bases are shared with TRBD2. V was clipped by 5 bases and J by 3 bases; unmatched bases: 8. This CDR3 region has 16 residues. Germline V CDR1 and CDR2: SGHVS, FQNEAQ. This CDR3 reads CASSPPGGPHTGELFF. In DNA, the CDR3 is TGTGCCAGCAGCCCCCCGGGGGGGCCACACACCGGGGAGCTGTTTTTT.

CDR3 amino acids: CASSSFLAGDNEQFF. DNA for the CDR3: TGTGCCAGCAGTTCCTTTCTAGCGGGGGATAATGAGCAGTTCTTC. This sequence joins TRBV27 and TRBJ2-1; 10 bases are shared with TRBD2. The J segment lost 7 bases and the V segment lost 4 bases, leaving 7 bases of the junction unmatched. Germline V lookup: CDR1 MNHEY, CDR2 SMNVEV (reference sequence). The CDR3 consists of 15 residues.

The rearrangement uses TRBV7-9 and TRBJ1-2; TRBD1 is a possible D gene (6 bases). V was pared by 5 bases and J by 7 bases, with 17 bases between. In germline, CDR1 is SEHNR, CDR2 FQNEAQ (reference sequence). This CDR3 comprises 14 residues. CDR3 nucleotides: TGTGCCAGCAGCGGGCAAACACAGGGAAGTGGCTACACCTTC. It specifies CASSGQTQGSGYTF.

This clone was seen a handful of times. This chain joins TRBV30 and TRBJ1-3; D not certain. Trimming shortened V by 5 bases and J by 0 bases, and 11 bases separated the two germline ends. Germline V gives CDR1 GTSNPN, CDR2 SVGIG (reference sequence). There are 14 residues in the CDR3. CDR3 sequence: CAWVGVSSGNTIYF. CDR3 nucleotide sequence: TGTGCCTGGGTCGGGGTCAGCTCTGGAAACACCATATATTTT. The full variable domain, rest sourced from reference TRBV30 and TRBJ1-3, is SQTIHQWPATLVQPVGSPLSLECTVEGTSNPNLYWYRQAAGRGLQLLFYSVGIGQISSEVPQNLSASRPQDRQFILSSKKLLLSDSGFYLCAWVGVSSGNTIYFGEGSWLTVV.

In this sample, this clone turned up a few times. J is TRBJ1-1 and V is TRBV7-2, with D possibly being TRBD1 (5 bases). Germline CDR1 is SGHTA and CDR2 is FQGNSA. V was cut by 4 bases and J by 6 bases, with 9 bases left in between. The length of the CDR3 is 12 residues. In nucleotides, the CDR3 is TGTGCCAGCAGCTGGAGGGGTGCTGAAGCTTTCTTT. Its protein is CASSWRGAEAFF.

J is TRBJ2-3 and V is TRBV18; maybe TRBD2 (5 bases). V dropped 6 bases and J dropped 4 bases, with 14 bases sitting between them. This CDR3 spans 14 amino acids. Germline CDR1 reads KGHSH; CDR2 reads LQKENI. The CDR3 protein is CASSRDRSSDTQYF. As DNA, the CDR3 is TGTGCCAGCTCCCGGGATAGATCATCAGATACGCAGTATTTT.

Concerning this clone: One end of the junction fails to match germline, which may point to a read error. Within the sample, other DNA sequences also encode this same CDR3. The chain recombines TRBV27 with TRBJ1-1, with D unresolved. The CDR3 sequence is 13 residues long. CDR1 MNHEY and CDR2 SMNVEV come from the germline V gene (reference sequence). The CDR3 DNA reads as TGTGCCAGTAGTTTATACGAGGGCGCTGAAGCTTTCTTT. Amino acids: CASSLYEGAEAFF.

This clone showed up just a few times. The rearrangement uses TRBV30 and TRBJ1-2; TRBD1 matches 12 bases. After removal of 4 bases from V and 7 bases from J, the junction contained 7 bases not matched to a gene. The CDR3 has 14 amino acids. The germline V gene encodes CDR1 GTSNPN and CDR2 SVGIG (reference sequence). The CDR3 bases are TGTGCCTGGATCCGGGACAGGGGGCGGGGTGGCTACACCTTC. Translation: CAWIRDRGRGGYTF.

This clone came up a few times. In DNA, the CDR3 is TGTGCCAGCAGCCCAGCTGCTGGACTAGCGGGGGAGCAGTTCTTC. It encodes CASSPAAGLAGEQFF. The chain links TRBV14 to TRBJ2-1; 12 bases fit TRBD2. CDR1 is SGHDN, CDR2 FVKESK, per germline. Trimming cost V 4 bases and J 10 bases; bases outside gene matches: 8. The CDR3 covers 15 residues.

This chain uses TRBV7-2 with TRBJ2-5, with 15 bases matching TRBD2. Judging by the DNA end, TRBJ2-7 fits better; the J call may be wrong. CDR3 length: 16 residues. Germline values: CDR1 SGHTA, CDR2 FQGNSA. CDR3 loop: CASSFGTSGGWDEQYF. The CDR3 DNA reads as TGTGCCAGCAGCTTCGGGACTAGCGGGGGGTGGGACGAGCAGTACTTC.

This clone came up many times. The chain has TRBV7-2 and TRBJ2-1; D is possibly TRBD1 (5 bases). The ends were cut back, 1 base at V and 8 bases at J, with 12 bases in the middle. CDR1 SGHTA and CDR2 FQGNSA come from the germline V gene. The CDR3 loop spans 14 amino acids. CDR3 residues: CASSLDQGHYEQFF. The CDR3 DNA follows: TGTGCCAGCAGCTTAGATCAGGGTCACTATGAGCAGTTCTTC.

In this sample, this clone turned up a few times. The chain joins TRBV7-2 to TRBJ2-7; the match to TRBD2 covers 8 bases. Germline CDR1 is SGHTA and CDR2 is FQGNSA. The ends lost 6 bases at V and 6 bases at J; junction bases unmatched: 19. The CDR3 sequence is 17 residues long. The CDR3 reads CASSILLPGLVLSEQYF. Written as DNA, the CDR3 is TGTGCCAGCAGTATCCTACTTCCGGGACTAGTTCTTTCCGAGCAGTACTTC.